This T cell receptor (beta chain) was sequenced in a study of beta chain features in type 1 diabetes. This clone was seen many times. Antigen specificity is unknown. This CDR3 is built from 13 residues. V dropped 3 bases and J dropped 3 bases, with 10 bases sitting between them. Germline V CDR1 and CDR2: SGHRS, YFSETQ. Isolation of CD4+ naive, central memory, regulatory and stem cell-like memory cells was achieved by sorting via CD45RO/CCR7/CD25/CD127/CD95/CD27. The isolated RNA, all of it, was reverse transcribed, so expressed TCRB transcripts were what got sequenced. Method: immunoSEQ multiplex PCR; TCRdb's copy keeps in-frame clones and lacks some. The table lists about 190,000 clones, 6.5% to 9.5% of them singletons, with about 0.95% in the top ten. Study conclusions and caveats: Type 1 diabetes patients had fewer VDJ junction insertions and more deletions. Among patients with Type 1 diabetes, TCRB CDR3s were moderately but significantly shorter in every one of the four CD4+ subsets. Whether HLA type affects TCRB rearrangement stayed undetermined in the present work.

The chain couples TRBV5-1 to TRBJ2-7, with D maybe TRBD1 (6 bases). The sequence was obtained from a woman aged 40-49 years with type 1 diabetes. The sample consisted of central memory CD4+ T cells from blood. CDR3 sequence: CASSSGQFYEQYF. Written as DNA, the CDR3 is TGCGCCAGCAGCTCGGGACAATTCTACGAGCAGTACTTC.